This entry lists 7 T cell receptor beta chains sequenced from one sample in a study of cytomegalovirus exposure and HLA in healthy donors. PCR primers comprised 60 Vbeta and 13 Jbeta primers. TCRdb keeps only in-frame clones here, not all; method: immunoSEQ multiplex PCR. Among fewer than 90,000 clones listed, approximately 63% were seen once. Source material: PBMCs. These receptors all stem from a woman between 45 and 65 years old in good health and CMV-seropositive.

The chain employs TRBV29-1 and TRBJ2-7; 7 positions agree with TRBD1. The CDR3 loop spans 15 amino acids. J was trimmed by 3 bases and V by 3 bases; bases with no gene match: 11. Germline V gene sequence: CDR1 SQVTM, CDR2 ANQGSEA. The CDR3 loop is CSVDGTKGAGYEQYF. The CDR3 nucleotides are TGCAGCGTTGACGGGACCAAGGGGGCGGGCTACGAGCAGTACTTC.

This clone has a single count. J is TRBJ1-2 and V is TRBV14; D uncertain. Trimming cost V 4 bases and J 6 bases, with 12 bases left between them. Germline V gene sequence: CDR1 SGHDN, CDR2 FVKESK. CDR3 length: 13 residues. DNA of the CDR3: TGTGCCAGCAGCCCGGGGATGGACCATGGCTACACCTTC. Protein: CASSPGMDHGYTF.

The V call is TRBV27, the J call TRBJ1-1; 8 bases line up with TRBD1. V shed 2 bases, J shed 0 bases, and the junction held 8 bases outside the gene matches. This CDR3 contains 17 residues. In germline, CDR1 is MNHEY, CDR2 SMNVEV (reference sequence). The CDR3 spells CASSLQGAVFLNTEAFF. The DNA of the CDR3 is TGTGCCAGCAGTTTACAGGGGGCTGTTTTTTTGAACACTGAAGCTTTCTTT.

The V gene is TRBV5-1, the J gene TRBJ2-1; 9 nucleotides agree with TRBD2. V lost 0 bases, J lost 12 bases, and 10 bases stayed unmatched. The CDR3 sequence is 15 residues long. Germline V gene lookup returns CDR1 SGHRS and CDR2 YFSETQ. The DNA of the CDR3 is TGCGCCAGCAGCTTGGAAGCGGGAGGTCATGTGCGGCAGTTCTTC. It encodes CASSLEAGGHVRQFF.

The chain couples TRBV7-9 to TRBJ2-7; 8 bases line up with TRBD1. Germline V gives CDR1 SEHNR, CDR2 FQNEAQ (reference sequence). The CDR3 spans 15 residues. Unmatched junction bases numbered 8, after V lost 5 bases and J lost 2 bases. Here the CDR3 reads CASSRQGWVPYEQYF. In DNA form, the CDR3 reads TGTGCCAGCAGCAGACAGGGGTGGGTCCCCTACGAGCAGTACTTC.

This clone showed up just once. The chain combines TRBV4-1 with TRBJ1-1; 7 bases map to TRBD1. Trimming cost V 3 bases and J 1 base; bases outside gene matches: 5. This CDR3 contains 15 residues. Germline CDR1 reads MGHRA; CDR2 reads YSYEKL. The CDR3 region has the DNA TGCGCCAGCAGCCAGGGGGGACAGTCGAACACTGAAGCTTTCTTT. It is translated as CASSQGGQSNTEAFF.

V is TRBV29-1 and J is TRBJ1-2, with 10 bases that match TRBD1. Germline trimming cut 3 bases from V and 5 bases from J; bases unmatched to any gene: 15. Germline-derived CDR1 and CDR2 are SQVTM and ANQGSEA. This CDR3 has 17 amino acids. The chain's CDR3 is CSVDLKGQGTGGYGYTF. The CDR3 bases are TGCAGCGTTGACCTAAAGGGACAGGGGACGGGGGGGTATGGCTACACCTTC.